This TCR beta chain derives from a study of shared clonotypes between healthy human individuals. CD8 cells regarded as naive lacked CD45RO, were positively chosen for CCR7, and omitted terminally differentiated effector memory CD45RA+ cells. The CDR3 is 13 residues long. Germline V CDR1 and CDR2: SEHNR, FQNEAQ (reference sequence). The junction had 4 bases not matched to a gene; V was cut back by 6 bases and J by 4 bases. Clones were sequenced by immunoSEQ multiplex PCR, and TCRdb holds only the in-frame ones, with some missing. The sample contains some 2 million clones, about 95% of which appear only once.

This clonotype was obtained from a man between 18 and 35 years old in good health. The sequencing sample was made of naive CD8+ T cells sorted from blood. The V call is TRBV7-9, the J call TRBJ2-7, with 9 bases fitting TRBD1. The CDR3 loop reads CASRGTGRYEQYF. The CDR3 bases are TGTGCCAGCAGGGGGACAGGGAGGTACGAGCAGTACTTC.